This record covers a single T cell receptor (beta chain). The sample originates from a study of cytomegalovirus exposure and HLA in healthy donors. The germline V and J ends were trimmed by 6 bases and 6 bases, with 20 bases remaining between them. Germline V gives CDR1 SNHLY, CDR2 FYNNEI. The CDR3 is 15 residues long. The PCR made use of 60 Vbeta and 13 Jbeta primers. Authors' methods: Tens of millions of unique TCR beta chains, roughly 12 million shared, were counted in a later analysis. Only in-frame clones appear in the TCRdb table, and some are missing; sequencing was by immunoSEQ multiplex PCR. V and J calls plus clone size are reproduced from that table; the DNA served to infer D and trimming. The table has 110,000 or so clones, 6.5% to 9.5% seen once.

This sequence joins TRBV2 and TRBJ2-5; maybe TRBD2 (5 bases). What was sequenced was PBMCs. The sequence was collected from a woman in her thirties or forties in good health and CMV-seropositive. The CDR3 is CASSNRAGKVQTQYF. The CDR3 DNA reads as TGTGCCAGCAGCAACCGGGCGGGCAAAGTGCAGACCCAGTACTTC.